The 15 T cell receptor beta chains below all came from one sample that was sequenced in a study of T cells in Graves' hyperthyroidism and ophthalmopathy. TCR beta CDR3 regions were amplified from RNA. First-round RT-PCR targeting the TCR CDR3 was performed with the HTBI primer set. TCRdb re-called the multiplex PCR reads with MiXCR, one entry per CDR3 protein. The data contain around 600,000 distinct CDR3 sequences, 11% to 15% of them seen just once; the ten biggest clones take up 6.5% to 9%. Sequenced material: blood. Receptor source: a woman between 18 and 30 years old with Graves' ophthalmopathy.

At least ten counts were recorded for this clonotype. The V call is TRBV7-3, the J call TRBJ1-1, with D hard to call. Germline V gives CDR1 SGHTA, CDR2 FQGTGA. The CDR3 is 15 residues long. V was cut by 1 base and J by 3 bases, with 12 bases left in between. The chain's CDR3 is CASSLSGEYHTEAFF. The CDR3 DNA follows: TGTGCCAGCAGCTTAAGTGGGGAATATCACACTGAAGCTTTCTTT. The variable domain in full, completed from reference TRBV7-3 and TRBJ1-1, reads GAGVSQTPSNKVTEKGKYVELRCDPISGHTALYWYRQSLGQGPEFLIYFQGTGAADDSGLPNDRFFAVRPEGSVSTLKIQRTERGDSAVYLCASSLSGEYHTEAFFGQGTRLTVV.

The chain has TRBV19 and TRBJ2-2; 10 bases match TRBD1. The CDR3 covers 15 residues. V gave up 6 bases and J gave up 6 bases; unmatched junction bases: 7. Germline CDR1 LNHDA, CDR2 SQIVND (reference sequence). CDR3 coding DNA: TGTGCCAGTAGAAGACAGGGGGCGGAGGCCGGGGAGCTGTTTTTT. Residues: CASRRQGAEAGELFF. Supplemented by reference TRBV19 and TRBJ2-2, the full variable domain reads DGGITQSPKYLFRKEGQNVTLSCEQNLNHDAMYWYRQDPGQGLRLIYYSQIVNDFQKGDIAEGYSVSREKKESFPLTVTSAQKNPTAFYLCASRRQGAEAGELFFGEGSRLTVL.

The chain combines TRBV27 with TRBJ1-2, with a tentative D call TRBD1 (5 bases). In germline, CDR1 is MNHEY, CDR2 SMNVEV (reference sequence). Between the trimmed V and J ends, which lost 5 bases and 3 bases, there was a span of 10 bases. This CDR3 is 13 amino acids long. The CDR3 is CASSPFRDYGYTF. The CDR3 DNA reads TGTGCCAGCAGTCCATTCAGGGACTATGGCTACACCTTC.

The chain recombines TRBV9 with TRBJ2-5; 9 positions match TRBD1. This CDR3 region has 16 residues. The germline gives CDR1 SGDLS, CDR2 YYNGEE. V was pared by 0 bases and J by 5 bases, with 8 bases of the junction left unmatched. CDR3: CASSVEGQGSLETQYF. As DNA, the CDR3 is TGTGCCAGCAGCGTAGAGGGACAGGGATCTTTGGAGACCCAGTACTTC.

This clonotype was seen repeatedly, ten times or more. The chain carries TRBV11-1 and TRBJ2-3; 7 positions match TRBD2. CDR3 length equals 16 residues. After removal of 2 bases from V and 1 base from J, the junction contained 6 bases not matched to a gene. CDR1 and CDR2 from the germline V gene are SGHAT and FQDESV (reference sequence). This CDR3 reads CASSLYGGSRTDTQYF. CDR3 DNA: TGTGCCAGCAGCTTATACGGCGGGAGCCGCACAGATACGCAGTATTTT.

V is TRBV6-5 and J is TRBJ1-1; 8 bases agree with TRBD1. The CDR3 has 16 residues. Per germline, CDR1 MNHEY and CDR2 SVGAGI. Trimming at V came to 5 bases and at J to 3 bases, leaving 11 bases not matched to a gene. The CDR3 loop is CASSTRQGLGHTEAFF. CDR3 sequence (DNA): TGTGCCAGCAGTACCCGACAGGGGCTGGGGCACACTGAAGCTTTCTTT.

The sample holds a few counts of this clonotype. V usage is TRBV6-5 and J usage is TRBJ2-2, with D unclear. Germline-derived CDR1 and CDR2 are MNHEY and SVGAGI. The germline V and J ends were trimmed by 2 bases and 0 bases, with 7 bases remaining between them. This CDR3 has 15 amino acids. The CDR3 loop is CASSYQAANTGELFF. The CDR3 DNA reads as TGTGCCAGCAGTTACCAGGCTGCGAACACCGGGGAGCTGTTTTTT.

This clonotype came up many times. The chain links TRBV29-1 to TRBJ2-5; D is possibly TRBD1 or TRBD2 (5 bases each). Germline CDR1 and CDR2: SQVTM and ANQGSEA. The germline V and J ends were trimmed by 4 bases and 1 base, with 7 bases remaining between them. The CDR3 sequence is 12 residues long. The DNA for the CDR3 is TGCAGCGTTGTGGGGGTCCAAGAGACCCAGTACTTC. Translation: CSVVGVQETQYF.

The V gene is TRBV3-1, the J gene TRBJ2-5; 7 bases agree with TRBD2. Germline values: CDR1 LGHDT, CDR2 YNNKEL (reference sequence). This CDR3 contains 17 residues. The V gene end was trimmed by 3 bases and the J gene end by 9 bases; junction bases not matched to a gene: 19. CDR3 DNA sequence: TGTGCCAGCAGCCATCCATCTTCCGGACTAGGGGACGAGGCCCAGTACTTC. Protein: CASSHPSSGLGDEAQYF.

Remarks on this clonotype: A much larger clone is a single base away; this may be a read error. The gene calls are TRBV7-2 and TRBJ2-2; D call uncertain. The CDR3 runs to 13 residues. V was trimmed by 5 bases and J by 5 bases, leaving 9 bases between them. Germline V CDR1 and CDR2: SGHTA, FQGNSA. CDR3 sequence reads: CASSGIVTGELFF. The CDR3 bases are TGTGCCAGCAGCGGGATCGTTACCGGGGAGCTGTTTTTT. The whole variable domain, remainder taken from reference TRBV7-2 and TRBJ2-2, is GAGVSQSPSNKVTEKGKDVELRCDPISGHTALYWYRQSLGQGLEFLIYFQGNSAPDKSGLPSDRFSAERTGGSVSTLTIQRTQQEDSAVYLCASSGIVTGELFFGEGSRLTVL.

The table lists this clonotype with many counts. The J gene is TRBJ2-6, the V gene TRBV11-2; no definite D call. This CDR3 is built from 15 residues. Per the germline V gene, CDR1 is SGHAT and CDR2 is FQNNGV. The V end lost 0 bases, the J end lost 0 bases, and 3 bases lay between the germline ends. Here the CDR3 reads CASSLDSSGANVLTF. In DNA form, the CDR3 reads TGTGCCAGCAGCTTAGACAGCTCTGGGGCCAACGTCCTGACTTTC.

This clonotype was seen only a few times. Written as DNA, the CDR3 is TGTGCCAGCAGCCAAGGCGGGACAGCGAACACTGAAGCTTTCTTT. This sequence encodes CASSQGGTANTEAFF. V gene TRBV4-2 combines with J gene TRBJ1-1; 7 bases align to TRBD1. V trimming: 1 base; J trimming: 1 base; junction bases outside the gene matches: 3. This CDR3 has 15 residues. From germline, CDR1 is LGHNA and CDR2 YNFKEQ.

This clonotype occurred a few times. The chain combines TRBV3-1 with TRBJ2-4; the D call may be TRBD1 or TRBD2 (5 bases each). The CDR3 has 16 amino acids. Deletions cut 4 bases from V and 5 bases from J, with 18 bases between. Germline CDR1 reads LGHDT; CDR2 reads YNNKEL (reference sequence). DNA for the CDR3: TGTGCCAGCAGCCCCAACCCTGGGGGATGGGAAAACATTCAGTACTTC. This gives the protein CASSPNPGGWENIQYF.

CDR3 in DNA: TGTGCCACCAGTGATGAACCCGGGACTAGCGGGAGGTACGAGCAGTACTTC. It is translated as CATSDEPGTSGRYEQYF. The chain is built from TRBV24-1 and TRBJ2-7, with 15 bases identical to TRBD2. CDR1 KGHDR and CDR2 SFDVKD come from the germline V gene. The CDR3 is 17 amino acids. The V and J ends lost 3 bases and 4 bases, in that order; junction bases with no gene match: 6.

This clonotype was picked up many times. The chain couples TRBV7-9 to TRBJ2-7; TRBD2 agrees at 8 bases. CDR1 and CDR2 from the germline V gene are SEHNR and FQNEAQ (reference sequence). The CDR3 is 16 residues long. The junction had 13 bases not matched to a gene; V was cut back by 5 bases and J by 4 bases. CDR3 sequence (DNA): TGTGCCAGCAGCCCGGCTCCGGGACTAGGACCTTACGAGCAGTACTTC. This gives the protein CASSPAPGLGPYEQYF.